Here is one T cell receptor beta chain with its context. Its specificity is unknown. Measured with immunoSEQ multiplex PCR; TCRdb has only the in-frame clones, and not every one. The data hold 140,000 to 150,000 clones, with 85% to 95% observed a single time. These data are taken from a study of T cell responses to AZD1222 COVID-19 vaccine. Overall study findings and caveats: Dominant at 160-218 and 743-854, vaccine-associated CD4 TCRs also spanned spike.

Germline V gives CDR1 SGHTS, CDR2 YDEGEE. The CDR3 is 15 amino acids. Unmatched junction bases numbered 5, after V lost 4 bases and J lost 1 base. The input for sequencing was peripheral blood, taken on day 0 of MenACWY control vaccination. The chain joins TRBV5-8 to TRBJ1-2; 9 bases line up with TRBD1. This receptor was taken from an adult in good health. The CDR3 sequence: CASSADRGDNYGYTF. The CDR3 DNA sequence: TGTGCCAGCAGCGCCGACAGGGGGGATAACTATGGCTACACCTTC.